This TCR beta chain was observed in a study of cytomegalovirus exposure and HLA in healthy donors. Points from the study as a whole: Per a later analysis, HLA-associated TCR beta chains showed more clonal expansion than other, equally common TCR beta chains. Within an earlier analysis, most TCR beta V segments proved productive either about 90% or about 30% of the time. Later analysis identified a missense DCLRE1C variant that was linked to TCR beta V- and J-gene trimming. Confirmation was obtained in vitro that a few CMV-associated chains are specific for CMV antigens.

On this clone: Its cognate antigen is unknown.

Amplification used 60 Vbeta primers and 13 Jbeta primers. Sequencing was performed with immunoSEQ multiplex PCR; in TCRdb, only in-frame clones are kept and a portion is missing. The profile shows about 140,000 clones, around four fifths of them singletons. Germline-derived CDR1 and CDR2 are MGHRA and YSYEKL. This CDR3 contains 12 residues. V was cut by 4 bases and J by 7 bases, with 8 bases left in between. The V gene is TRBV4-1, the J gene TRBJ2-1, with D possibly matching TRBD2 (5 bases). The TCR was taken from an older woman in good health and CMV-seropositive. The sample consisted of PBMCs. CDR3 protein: CASSLIANEQFF. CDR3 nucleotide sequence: TGCGCCAGCAGCCTTATAGCGAATGAGCAGTTCTTC.